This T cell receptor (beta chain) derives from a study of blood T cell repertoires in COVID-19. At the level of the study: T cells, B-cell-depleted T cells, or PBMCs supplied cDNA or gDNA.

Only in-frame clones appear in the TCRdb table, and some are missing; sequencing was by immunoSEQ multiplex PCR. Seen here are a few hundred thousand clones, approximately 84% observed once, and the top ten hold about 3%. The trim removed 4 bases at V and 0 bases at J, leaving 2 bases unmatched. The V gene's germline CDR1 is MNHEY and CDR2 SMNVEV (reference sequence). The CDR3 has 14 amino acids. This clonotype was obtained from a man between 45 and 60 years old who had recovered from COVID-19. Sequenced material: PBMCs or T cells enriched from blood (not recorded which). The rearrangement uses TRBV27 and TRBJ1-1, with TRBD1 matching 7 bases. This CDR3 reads CASSSGTVNTEAFF. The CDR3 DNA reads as TGTGCCAGCAGTTCGGGGACAGTGAACACTGAAGCTTTCTTT.